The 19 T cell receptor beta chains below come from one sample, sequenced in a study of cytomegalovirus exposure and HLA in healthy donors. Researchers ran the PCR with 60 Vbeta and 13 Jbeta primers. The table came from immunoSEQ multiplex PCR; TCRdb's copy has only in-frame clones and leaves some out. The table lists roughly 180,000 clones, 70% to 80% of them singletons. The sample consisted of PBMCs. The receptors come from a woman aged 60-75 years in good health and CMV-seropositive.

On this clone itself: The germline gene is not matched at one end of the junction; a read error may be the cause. The CDR3 DNA is TGTGCCAGCAGCCAAGCCCCGGGACTAGCGGGAGATTTGAGCAAAAACAGTCAGTACTTC. Protein: CASSQAPGLAGDLSKNSQYF. The rearrangement links TRBV4-2 to TRBJ2-4; 14 bases agree with TRBD2. Per germline, CDR1 LGHNA and CDR2 YNFKEQ. This CDR3 is 20 amino acids long.

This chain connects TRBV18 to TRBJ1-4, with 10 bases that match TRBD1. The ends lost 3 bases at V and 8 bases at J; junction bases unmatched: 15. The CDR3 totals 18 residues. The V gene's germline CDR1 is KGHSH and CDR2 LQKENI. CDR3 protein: CASSPDGKYGTGDEKLFF. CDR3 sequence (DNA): TGTGCCAGCTCACCCGATGGGAAATACGGGACAGGGGACGAAAAACTGTTTTTT. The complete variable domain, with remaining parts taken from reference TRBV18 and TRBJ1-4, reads NAGVMQNPRHLVRRRGQEARLRCSPMKGHSHVYWYRQLPEEGLKFMVYLQKENIIDESGMPKERFSAEFPKEGPSILRIQQVVRGDSAAYFCASSPDGKYGTGDEKLFFGSGTQLSVL.

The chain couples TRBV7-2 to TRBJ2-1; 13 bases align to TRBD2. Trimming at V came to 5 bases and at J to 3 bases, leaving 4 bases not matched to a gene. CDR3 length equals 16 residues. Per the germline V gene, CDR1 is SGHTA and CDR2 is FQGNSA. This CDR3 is CASSEGLAGIYNEQFF. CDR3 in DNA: TGTGCCAGCAGCGAGGGACTAGCGGGGATCTACAATGAGCAGTTCTTC.

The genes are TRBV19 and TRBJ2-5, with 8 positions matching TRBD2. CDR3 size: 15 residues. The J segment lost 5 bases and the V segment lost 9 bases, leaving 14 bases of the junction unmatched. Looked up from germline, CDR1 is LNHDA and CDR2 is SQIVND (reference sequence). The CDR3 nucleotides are TGTGCCAGCGGATCGGGGGGGGCCTTTGGGGAGACCCAGTACTTC. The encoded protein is CASGSGGAFGETQYF.

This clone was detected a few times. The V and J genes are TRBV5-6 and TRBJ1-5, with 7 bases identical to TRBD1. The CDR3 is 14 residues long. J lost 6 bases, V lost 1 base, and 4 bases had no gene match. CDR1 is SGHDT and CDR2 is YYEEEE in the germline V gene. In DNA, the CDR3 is TGTGCCAGCAGCTTGAAGGGGGCATTTCAGCCCCAGCATTTT. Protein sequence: CASSLKGAFQPQHF.

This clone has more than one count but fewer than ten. CDR3 nucleotides: TGTGCCAGCAGCTTAGTACAGGCCTCTGGAAACACCATATATTTT. This sequence encodes CASSLVQASGNTIYF. The J gene is TRBJ1-3, the V gene TRBV7-2; weak D call: TRBD1 (5 bases). The CDR3 consists of 15 residues. In germline, CDR1 is SGHTA, CDR2 FQGNSA. With 1 base removed from V and 0 bases from J, the gap between germline ends came to 7 bases.

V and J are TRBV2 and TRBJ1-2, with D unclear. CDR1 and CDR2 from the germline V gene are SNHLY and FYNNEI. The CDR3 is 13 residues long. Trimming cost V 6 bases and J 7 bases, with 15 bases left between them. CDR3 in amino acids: CASREEAASGYTF. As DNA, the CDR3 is TGTGCCAGCAGGGAGGAGGCTGCCTCTGGCTACACCTTC.

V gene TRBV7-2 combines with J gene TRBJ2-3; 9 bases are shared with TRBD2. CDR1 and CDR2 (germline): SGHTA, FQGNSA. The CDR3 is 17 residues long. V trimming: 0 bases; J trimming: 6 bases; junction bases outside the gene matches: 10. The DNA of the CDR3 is TGTGCCAGCAGCTTAGCGCGCGGCGGGAGGGCCGGGGATACGCAGTATTTT. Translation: CASSLARGGRAGDTQYF.

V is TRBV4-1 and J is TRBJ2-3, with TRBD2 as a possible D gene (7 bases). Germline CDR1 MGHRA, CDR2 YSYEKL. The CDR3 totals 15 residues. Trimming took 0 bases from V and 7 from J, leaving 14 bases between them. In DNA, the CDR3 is TGCGCCAGCAGCCAAGATGGGGGGGCCGAATATACGCAGTATTTT. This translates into CASSQDGGAEYTQYF.

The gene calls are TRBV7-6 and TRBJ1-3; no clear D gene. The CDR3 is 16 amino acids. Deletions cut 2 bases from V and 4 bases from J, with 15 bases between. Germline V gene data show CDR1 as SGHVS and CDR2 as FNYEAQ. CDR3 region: CASSLKVSGNGNTIYF. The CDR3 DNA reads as TGTGCCAGCAGCTTAAAAGTCTCGGGGAACGGAAACACCATATATTTT.

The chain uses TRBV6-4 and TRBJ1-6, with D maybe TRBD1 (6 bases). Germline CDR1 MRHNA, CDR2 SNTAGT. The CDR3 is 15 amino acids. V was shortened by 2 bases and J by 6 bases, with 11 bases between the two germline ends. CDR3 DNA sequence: TGTGCCAGCAGTGACCAGGGGACGGCTAATTCACCCCTCCACTTT. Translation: CASSDQGTANSPLHF.

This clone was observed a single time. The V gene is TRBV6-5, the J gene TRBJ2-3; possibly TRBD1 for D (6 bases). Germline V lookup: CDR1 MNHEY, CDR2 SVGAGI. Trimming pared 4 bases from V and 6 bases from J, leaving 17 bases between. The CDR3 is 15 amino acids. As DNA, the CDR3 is TGTGCCAGCAGTTTCCAGGGGTTCGTAGGGGATACGCAGTATTTT. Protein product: CASSFQGFVGDTQYF.

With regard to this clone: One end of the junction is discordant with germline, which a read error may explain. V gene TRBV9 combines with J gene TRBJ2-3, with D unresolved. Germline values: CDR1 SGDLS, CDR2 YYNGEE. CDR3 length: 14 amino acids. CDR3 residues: CASSVGNSRDTQYF. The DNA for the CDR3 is TGTGCCAGCAGCGTAGGGAATAGCAGAGATACGCAGTATTTT.

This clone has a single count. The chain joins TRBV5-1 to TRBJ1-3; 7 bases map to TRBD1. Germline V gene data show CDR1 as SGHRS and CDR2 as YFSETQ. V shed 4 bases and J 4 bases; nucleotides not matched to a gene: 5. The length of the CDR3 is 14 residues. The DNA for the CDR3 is TGCGCCAGCAGCCTACCGGGACAGGGAAACACCATATATTTT. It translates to CASSLPGQGNTIYF. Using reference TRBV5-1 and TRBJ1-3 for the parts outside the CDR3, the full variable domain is KAGVTQTPRYLIKTRGQQVTLSCSPISGHRSVSWYQQTPGQGLQFLFEYFSETQRNKGNFPGRFSGRQFSNSRSEMNVSTLELGDSALYLCASSLPGQGNTIYFGEGSWLTVV.

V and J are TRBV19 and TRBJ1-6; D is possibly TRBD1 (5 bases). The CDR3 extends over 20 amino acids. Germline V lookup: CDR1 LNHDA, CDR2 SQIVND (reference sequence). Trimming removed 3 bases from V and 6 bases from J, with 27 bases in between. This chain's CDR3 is CASSITSYGALAGVNSPLHF. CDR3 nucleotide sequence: TGTGCCAGTAGTATTACCTCCTATGGGGCCCTTGCAGGAGTTAATTCACCCCTCCACTTT. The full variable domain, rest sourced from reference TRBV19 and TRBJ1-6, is DGGITQSPKYLFRKEGQNVTLSCEQNLNHDAMYWYRQDPGQGLRLIYYSQIVNDFQKGDIAEGYSVSREKKESFPLTVTSAQKNPTAFYLCASSITSYGALAGVNSPLHFGNGTRLTVT.

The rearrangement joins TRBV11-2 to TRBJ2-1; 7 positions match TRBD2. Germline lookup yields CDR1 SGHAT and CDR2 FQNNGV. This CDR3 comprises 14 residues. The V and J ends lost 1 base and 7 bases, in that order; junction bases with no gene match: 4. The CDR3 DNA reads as TGTGCCAGCAGCTTAGTGGTGGGGGGGAATGAGCAGTTCTTC. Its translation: CASSLVVGGNEQFF.

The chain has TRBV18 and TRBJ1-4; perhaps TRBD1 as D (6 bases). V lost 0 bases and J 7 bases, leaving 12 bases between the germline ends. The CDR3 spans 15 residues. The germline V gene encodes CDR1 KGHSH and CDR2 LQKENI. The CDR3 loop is CASSPPGQGGEKLFF. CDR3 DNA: TGTGCCAGCTCACCACCGGGGCAAGGGGGTGAAAAACTGTTTTTT.

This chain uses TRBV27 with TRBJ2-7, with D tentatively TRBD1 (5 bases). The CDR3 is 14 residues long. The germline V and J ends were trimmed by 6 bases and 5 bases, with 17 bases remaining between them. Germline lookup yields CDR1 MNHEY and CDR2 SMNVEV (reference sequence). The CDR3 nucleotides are TGTGCCAGCAGCGGATTCGCTACAGGCCACGAGCAGTACTTC. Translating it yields CASSGFATGHEQYF.

CDR3 bases: TGTGCCAGCAGTAAACAGGGACAAGGAAATCAGCCCCAGCATTTT. It codes for CASSKQGQGNQPQHF. This chain joins TRBV6-5 and TRBJ1-5, with D possibly being TRBD1 (6 bases). CDR1 is MNHEY, CDR2 SVGAGI, per germline. Trimming stripped 5 bases from V and 4 bases from J, with 15 bases between. CDR3 length equals 15 residues.